A selection of T cell receptor beta chains follows, all from one sample in a study of CD8+ T cells in alopecia areata. Clones were read by immunoSEQ multiplex PCR, and TCRdb kept only the in-frame ones, dropping some. Among 200,000 or so clones listed, 35% to 40% were seen once. Sequences were derived from CD4+ T cells sorted from blood, sampled at week 34, from a patient treated with tofacitinib. These receptors were collected from a human donor with alopecia areata. The CDR3 runs from the conserved cysteine through the conserved F or W. A D gene is named only where the DNA matches it firmly. Clone size is stated in some rows and not others, as once, few, many or a class when expanded.

>TRBD2|NA|TRBV2|TRBJ2-7
TGTGCCAGCAGTCCCGGACTAGCTTGGGACGAGCAGTACTTC
CASSPGLAWDEQYF
>TRBD1|NA|TRBV27|TRBJ1-2
TGTGCCAGCAGTCGTACAGGGGGTTTCAGCTATGGCTACACCTTC
CASSRTGGFSYGYTF
>TRBD1|NA|TRBV27|TRBJ1-2
TGTGCCAGCAGTCCAACGGACAGGTACCATGGCTACACCTTC
CASSPTDRYHGYTF
>NA|many|TRBV7-3|TRBJ2-1
TGTGCCAGCAGCTTAGACGGGAGTGATCACAATGAGCAGTTCTTC
CASSLDGSDHNEQFF
>NA|NA|TRBV30|TRBJ1-6
TGTGCCTGGAGTGTTCAGGGAAATTCACCCCTCCACTTT
CAWSVQGNSPLHF
>NA|NA|TRBV30|TRBJ1-1
TGTGCCTGGAGTGTATCGTCCGGGTCCCCGAACACTGAAGCTTTCTTT
CAWSVSSGSPNTEAFF
>NA|few|TRBV10-3|TRBJ1-5
TGTGCCATCAGTGATGGGCTACTAAATCAGCCCCAGCATTTT
CAISDGLLNQPQHF
>NA|NA|TRBV30|TRBJ2-7
TGTGCCTGGATCGGGACACCAGCACTCGAGCAGTACTTC
CAWIGTPALEQYF
>NA|NA|TRBV19|TRBJ1-2
TGTGCCAGTACCCTCCCGGGGGGAAACGGAGGCTACACCTTC
CASTLPGGNGGYTF
>NA|few|TRBV2|TRBJ2-1
TGTGCCAGCAGGAATAATGAGCAGTTCTTC
CASRNNEQFF
>NA|few|TRBV29-1|TRBJ1-1
TGCAGCGTTTCCGGACTTATGAACACTGAAGCTTTCTTT
CSVSGLMNTEAFF
>NA|NA|TRBV14|TRBJ2-4
TGTGCCAGCAGCCAATCACTGGTCGGCCAAAACATTCAGTACTTC
CASSQSLVGQNIQYF
>NA|NA|TRBV27|TRBJ2-7
TGTGCCAGCTCCGGGGGCGGGTACGAGCAGTACTTC
CASSGGGYEQYF
>NA|NA|TRBV5-1|TRBJ2-3
TGCGCCAGCAGCTTTGGGACCGCGGGAGATACGCAGTATTTT
CASSFGTAGDTQYF
>NA|few|TRBV29-1|TRBJ2-5
TGCAGCGTTGAGTACTTACAAGAGACCCAGTACTTC
CSVEYLQETQYF
>NA|NA|TRBV6-5|TRBJ1-2
TGTGCCAGCAGCCGAACCAGCGGGGTTAATGGCTACACCTTC
CASSRTSGVNGYTF
>NA|NA|TRBV30|TRBJ1-1
TGTGCCTGGAGTGTCGAATACAGAAAGAACACTGAAGCTTTCTTT
CAWSVEYRKNTEAFF
>TRBD1|NA|TRBV30|TRBJ1-5
TGTGCCGCCTCGGGACAGCTTAGCAATCAGCCCCAGCATTTT
CAASGQLSNQPQHF
>NA|few|TRBV5-4|TRBJ2-1
TGTGCCAGCAGCTTTGTCGGGACCTACAATGAGCAGTTCTTC
CASSFVGTYNEQFF
>NA|NA|TRBV27|TRBJ1-1
TGTGCCAGCAGTCTAAGAGGGAACACTGAAGCTTTCTTT
CASSLRGNTEAFF
>NA|NA|TRBV5-1|TRBJ1-2
TGCGCCAGCAGCTCGCCCGACAGGAACTATGGCTACACCTTC
CASSSPDRNYGYTF
>TRBD1|NA|TRBV13|TRBJ2-1
TGTGCCAGCAGCGCGGACAGGGGACGGAGAGAGCAGTTCTTC
CASSADRGRREQFF
>TRBD2|NA|TRBV30|TRBJ2-7
TGTGCCTGGATGGCGGGGGGTACGTACAGTGAGCAGTACTTC
CAWMAGGTYSEQYF
>NA|NA|TRBV14|TRBJ1-1
TGTGCCAGCAGCCCAGGACAGCTTGAAGCTTTCTTT
CASSPGQLEAFF
>NA|NA|TRBV4-2|TRBJ2-3
TGTGCCAGCAGCCAGACCTCAGATACGCAGTATTTT
CASSQTSDTQYF
>NA|few|TRBV2|TRBJ2-3
TGTGCCAGCAGGGCGGGATTCCCCACAGATACGCAGTATTTT
CASRAGFPTDTQYF
>TRBD1|NA|TRBV7-9|TRBJ2-7
TGTGCCAGCAGCCAGACAGGGCCCTACGAGCAGTACTTC
CASSQTGPYEQYF
>TRBD2|few|TRBV18|TRBJ2-7
TGTGCCAGCTCACCACGCGGGGGGGGCGGATACGAGCAGTACTTC
CASSPRGGGGYEQYF
>TRBD1|few|TRBV6-1|TRBJ1-2
TGTGCCAGCAGTGAAATCTTAGGACAGGGGATCGGCTACACCTTC
CASSEILGQGIGYTF
>NA|NA|TRBV5-1|TRBJ2-3
TGCGCCAGCAGCTTGGAGTCAGGGAATGCAGATACGCAGTATTTT
CASSLESGNADTQYF
>NA|NA|TRBV30|TRBJ2-7
TGTGCCTGGAGTGTACTAGAGGGGGGCCAACGACGCAAGGAGGCGCAGTACTTC
CAWSVLEGGQRRKEAQYF
>NA|NA|TRBV30|TRBJ1-1
TGTGCCTGGAGTGTACTAACCCAAGGGGAGGCTTTCTTT
CAWSVLTQGEAFF
>NA|NA|TRBV2|TRBJ2-3
TGTGCCAGCAGTGAGAATAGCGGTTACACAGATACGCAGTATTTT
CASSENSGYTDTQYF
>NA|NA|TRBV9|TRBJ1-2
TGTGCCAGCAGCGTAGAGGGGTATGGCTACACCTTC
CASSVEGYGYTF
>NA|many|TRBV7-3|TRBJ2-3
TGTGCCAGCAGCTCCTCTAGCGTTGGCACAGATACGCAGTATTTT
CASSSSSVGTDTQYF
>NA|NA|TRBV6-5|TRBJ1-4
TGTGCCAGCAGTTACGGTGGGAACCTTAATGAAAAACTGTTTTTT
CASSYGGNLNEKLFF
>NA|many|TRBV15|TRBJ2-7
TGTGCCACCAGCAGAGATGTAGCCTACGAGCAGTACTTC
CATSRDVAYEQYF
>NA|NA|TRBV4-1|TRBJ1-5
TGCGCCAGCAGCCAAGGGCCTGGGAGGGAGCGGAATCAGCCCCAGCATTTT
CASSQGPGRERNQPQHF